The 23 T cell receptor beta chains reported below all come from one sample, sequenced in a study of cytomegalovirus exposure and HLA in healthy donors. This PCR relied on a set of 60 Vbeta primers and 13 Jbeta primers. Assay used: immunoSEQ multiplex PCR; TCRdb lists only in-frame clones, some missing. The data hold roughly 120,000 clones, with roughly 78% observed a single time. The sample comprised PBMCs. Receptors originate from a male donor in good health and CMV-seronegative.

V usage is TRBV5-1 and J usage is TRBJ1-2; 9 bases are a match to TRBD1. The germline V gene encodes CDR1 SGHRS and CDR2 YFSETQ. V shed 3 bases, J shed 4 bases, and the junction held 4 bases outside the gene matches. This CDR3 comprises 14 residues. The CDR3 DNA follows: TGCGCCAGCAGCTCCCAGACAGGGGGCTATGGCTACACCTTC. This codes for CASSSQTGGYGYTF.

The chain uses TRBV19 and TRBJ1-2; no reliable D call. This CDR3 spans 12 amino acids. V was shortened by 6 bases and J by 6 bases, with 11 bases between the two germline ends. Germline V CDR1 and CDR2: LNHDA, SQIVND (reference sequence). The CDR3 region has the DNA TGTGCCAGTAGGCTGGCAGGTGATGGCTACACCTTC. As protein: CASRLAGDGYTF.

J is TRBJ1-3 and V is TRBV9; possibly TRBD1 for D (5 bases). The V and J ends lost 3 bases and 0 bases respectively, with 16 bases between them. Germline assignment: CDR1 SGDLS and CDR2 YYNGEE. This CDR3 region has 17 residues. The CDR3 DNA reads as TGTGCCAGCAGCGCCTACGACAGAGCACACTCTGGAAACACCATATATTTT. Amino acids: CASSAYDRAHSGNTIYF.

V and J are TRBV15 and TRBJ1-4; TRBD1 is a possible D gene (6 bases). The CDR3 is 18 residues long. CDR1 and CDR2 (germline): LNHNV, YYDKDF (reference sequence). The V gene lost 0 bases and the J gene lost 0 bases, with 14 bases spanning the gap. In nucleotides, the CDR3 is TGTGCCACCAGCAGAGATAGGGGGAGGGCTGCAACTAATGAAAAACTGTTTTTT. This translates into CATSRDRGRAATNEKLFF. The variable domain in full, with the rest retrieved from reference TRBV15 and TRBJ1-4, is DAMVIQNPRYQVTQFGKPVTLSCSQTLNHNVMYWYQQKSSQAPKLLFHYYDKDFNNEADTPDNFQSRRPNTSFCFLDIRSPGLGDTAMYLCATSRDRGRAATNEKLFFGSGTQLSVL.

This clone was seen many times. V usage is TRBV4-2 and J usage is TRBJ2-3, with D perhaps matching TRBD2 (6 bases). V was clipped by 0 bases and J by 1 base, with 8 bases between them. Germline V lookup: CDR1 LGHNA, CDR2 YNFKEQ. CDR3 size: 15 residues. The CDR3 here is CASSQDPGGTDTQYF. In DNA, the CDR3 is TGTGCCAGCAGCCAAGATCCGGGGGGCACAGATACGCAGTATTTT.

Details on this clone: One end of the junction does not line up with germline, which may come from a read error. The chain joins TRBV7-9 to TRBJ1-2; the D gene is possibly TRBD1 (5 bases). The germline V gene has CDR1 SEHNR and CDR2 FQNEAQ (reference sequence). The CDR3 extends over 16 amino acids. The CDR3 nucleotides read TGTTCCAGCAGCTTAGAAGTAGGGGTTGGAGGGTATGGCTACACCTTC. Protein sequence: CSSSLEVGVGGYGYTF.

This clone has only one observation. V and J are TRBV14 and TRBJ2-3, with a weak D call TRBD2 (5 bases). Trimming stripped 2 bases from V and 3 bases from J, with 12 bases between. In germline, CDR1 is SGHDN, CDR2 FVKESK. The CDR3 length is 15 residues. The CDR3 loop is CASSQRNPGTDTQYF. The CDR3 bases are TGTGCCAGCAGCCAACGAAACCCGGGAACAGATACGCAGTATTTT.

Here the CDR3 reads CASSLSGAYEQYF. CDR3 sequence (DNA): TGTGCCAGCAGTTTAAGCGGGGCCTACGAGCAGTACTTC. The V gene is TRBV28, the J gene TRBJ2-7; 7 bases agree with TRBD2. Germline V CDR1 and CDR2: MDHEN, SYDVKM. V lost 2 bases to trimming and J lost 2 bases; unmatched junction nucleotides: 0. This CDR3 has 13 residues.

V usage is TRBV5-1 and J usage is TRBJ2-3, with 10 bases that match TRBD1. Germline V lookup: CDR1 SGHRS, CDR2 YFSETQ. J lost 2 bases, V lost 0 bases, and 0 bases had no gene match. The CDR3 sequence is 15 residues long. CDR3 sequence (DNA): TGCGCCAGCAGCTTGGGACAGGGGGCCACAGATACGCAGTATTTT. Translating it yields CASSLGQGATDTQYF.

This clone showed up just a few times. This chain uses TRBV5-1 with TRBJ2-3; D is unresolved. CDR3 length: 12 amino acids. V lost 0 bases and J lost 8, with 7 bases in between. Germline V CDR1 and CDR2: SGHRS, YFSETQ. CDR3 nucleotide sequence: TGCGCCAGCAGCTTGGTGGCTGGTACGCAGTATTTT. Translating it yields CASSLVAGTQYF.

The rearrangement joins TRBV6-6 to TRBJ2-2; maybe TRBD2 (7 bases). The germline V and J ends were trimmed by 6 bases and 5 bases, with 19 bases remaining between them. The CDR3 spans 16 residues. CDR1 and CDR2 (germline): MNHNY, SVGAGI (reference sequence). CDR3 DNA sequence: TGTGCCAGCAGAACAGGCGGGGGCACGGGGACCGGGGAGCTGTTTTTT. Amino acids: CASRTGGGTGTGELFF.

CDR3 residues: CASSRGLAAGMNTEAFF. The CDR3 DNA follows: TGTGCCAGTAGTAGGGGTTTGGCTGCAGGGATGAACACTGAAGCTTTCTTT. This rearrangement joins TRBV19 to TRBJ1-1, with D tentatively TRBD1 (5 bases). Germline CDR1 is LNHDA and CDR2 is SQIVND (reference sequence). This CDR3 is built from 17 residues. Trimming shortened V by 4 bases and J by 0 bases, and 18 bases separated the two germline ends.

The chain has TRBV6-1 and TRBJ1-2, with D hard to call. CDR1 and CDR2 (germline): MNHNS, SASEGT. With 2 bases removed from V and 7 bases from J, the gap between germline ends came to 11 bases. This CDR3 comprises 13 residues. CDR3: CASSESLGGGYTF. The CDR3 region has the DNA TGTGCCAGCAGTGAAAGCTTGGGAGGTGGCTACACCTTC.

V usage is TRBV18 and J usage is TRBJ2-5; D remains unclear. CDR1 is KGHSH and CDR2 is LQKENI in the germline V gene. V lost 5 bases and J 2 bases, leaving 6 bases between the germline ends. The CDR3 consists of 12 residues. The CDR3 loop is CASSSVQETQYF. CDR3 bases: TGTGCCAGCTCATCAGTTCAAGAGACCCAGTACTTC. Full variable domain (remainder filled in from reference TRBV18 and TRBJ2-5): NAGVMQNPRHLVRRRGQEARLRCSPMKGHSHVYWYRQLPEEGLKFMVYLQKENIIDESGMPKERFSAEFPKEGPSILRIQQVVRGDSAAYFCASSSVQETQYFGPGTRLLVL.

Note on this clone: Within the sample, other DNA sequences also encode this same CDR3. The chain links TRBV18 to TRBJ2-2, with D unclear. CDR3 size: 14 residues. The germline gives CDR1 KGHSH, CDR2 LQKENI. Trimming stripped 3 bases from V and 1 base from J, with 6 bases between. CDR3: CASSPRQNTGELFF. The CDR3 DNA reads as TGTGCCAGCTCACCTCGACAGAACACCGGGGAGCTGTTTTTT.

In this sample, this clone turned up a few times. The chain uses TRBV7-9 and TRBJ1-1; D might be TRBD1 (6 bases). Trimming removed 1 base from V and 6 bases from J, with 18 bases in between. The germline V gene has CDR1 SEHNR and CDR2 FQNEAQ (reference sequence). This CDR3 spans 16 amino acids. The CDR3 nucleotides are TGTGCCAGCAGCTTAGAAGGGGCGGGGGGCAGTGCTGAAGCTTTCTTT. Protein sequence: CASSLEGAGGSAEAFF.

J is TRBJ1-2 and V is TRBV9; TRBD1 might be the D (6 bases). The CDR3 covers 11 residues. With 5 bases removed from V and 7 bases from J, the gap between germline ends came to 9 bases. In germline, CDR1 is SGDLS, CDR2 YYNGEE. The CDR3 nucleotides read TGTGCCAGCAGAGCAGGGGTTGGCTACACCTTC. This encodes CASRAGVGYTF.

The chain carries TRBV6-1 and TRBJ1-1; a weak D match, TRBD1 (6 bases). Trimming left V 6 bases short and J 8 bases short, with 10 bases between. Germline loops: CDR1 MNHNS, CDR2 SASEGT. This CDR3 has 11 residues. The CDR3 reads CASRGGTEAFF. The CDR3 nucleotides are TGTGCCAGCAGGGGGGGGACAGAAGCTTTCTTT.

This chain joins TRBV6-6 and TRBJ1-6, with D uncertain. Trimming stripped 0 bases from V and 10 bases from J, with 13 bases between. The CDR3 has 15 residues. The germline V gene has CDR1 MNHNY and CDR2 SVGAGI (reference sequence). The CDR3 loop reads CASSYSSAEGSPLHF. The CDR3 DNA follows: TGTGCCAGCAGTTACTCGAGTGCGGAGGGATCACCCCTCCACTTT.

The chain combines TRBV27 with TRBJ2-4; TRBD1 might be the D (6 bases). V dropped 4 bases and J dropped 1 base, with 17 bases sitting between them. CDR3 length: 17 residues. From germline, CDR1 is MNHEY and CDR2 SMNVEV (reference sequence). The CDR3 DNA follows: TGTGCCAGCAGTTCACTTTCAGGGGTTTGGGCCAAAAACATTCAGTACTTC. Protein sequence: CASSSLSGVWAKNIQYF.

The genes are TRBV5-6 and TRBJ2-6, with 8 bases fitting TRBD1. The CDR3 is made up of 15 amino acids. Germline-derived CDR1 and CDR2 are SGHDT and YYEEEE. The V segment lost 4 bases and the J segment 1 base; nucleotides outside the gene matches: 1. In DNA form, the CDR3 reads TGTGCCAGCAGCGGACAGGGTTCTGGGGCCAACGTCCTGACTTTC. Translating gives CASSGQGSGANVLTF. Looking up the rest from reference TRBV5-6 and TRBJ2-6 gives the full variable domain: DAGVTQSPTHLIKTRGQQVTLRCSPKSGHDTVSWYQQALGQGPQFIFQYYEEEERQRGNFPDRFSGHQFPNYSSELNVNALLLGDSALYLCASSGQGSGANVLTFGAGSRLTVL.

This clone was counted a few times. The chain is built from TRBV28 and TRBJ2-2, with a possible D match to TRBD1 (5 bases). CDR1 is MDHEN and CDR2 is SYDVKM in the germline V gene. The CDR3 sequence is 15 residues long. Trimming stripped 7 bases from V and 3 bases from J, with 15 bases between. CDR3: CASKWGKLDTGELFF. CDR3 DNA: TGTGCCAGCAAATGGGGCAAATTAGACACCGGGGAGCTGTTTTTT.

This clone has a handful of counts. The V and J genes are TRBV11-2 and TRBJ2-7, with a weak D call TRBD2 (6 bases). V lost 5 bases and J 6 bases, leaving 17 bases between the germline ends. The CDR3 length is 14 residues. CDR1 and CDR2 (germline): SGHAT, FQNNGV. The CDR3 coding sequence is TGTGCCAGCAGCACGTTAGCGGTTATGGTCGAGCAGTACTTC. Its protein product is CASSTLAVMVEQYF.